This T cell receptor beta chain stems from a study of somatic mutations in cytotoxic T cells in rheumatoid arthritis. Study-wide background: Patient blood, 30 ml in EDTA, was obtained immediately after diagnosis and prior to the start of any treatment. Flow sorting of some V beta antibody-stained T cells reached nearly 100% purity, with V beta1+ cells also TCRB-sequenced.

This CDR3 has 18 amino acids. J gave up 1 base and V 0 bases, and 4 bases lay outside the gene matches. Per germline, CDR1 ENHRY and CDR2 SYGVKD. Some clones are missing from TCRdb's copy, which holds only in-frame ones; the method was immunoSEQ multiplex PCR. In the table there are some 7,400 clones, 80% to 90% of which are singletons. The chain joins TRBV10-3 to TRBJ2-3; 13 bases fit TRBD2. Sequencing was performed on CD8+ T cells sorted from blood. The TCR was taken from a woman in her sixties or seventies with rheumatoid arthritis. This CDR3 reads CAISESRLAGGRTDTQYF. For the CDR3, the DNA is TGTGCCATCAGTGAGTCTCGACTAGCGGGGGGACGCACAGATACGCAGTATTTT.